This T cell receptor beta chain is from a study of immune cell composition in non-small cell lung cancer. The repertoire was sequenced with immunoSEQ multiplex PCR; TCRdb's copy has only in-frame clones and lacks some. Of around 4,400 clones detected, approximately 80% appear once; the ten largest clones hold 16%. The CDR3 contains 16 residues. The V gene lost 0 bases and the J gene lost 4 bases, with 14 bases spanning the gap. Germline CDR1 MNHNY, CDR2 SVGAGI (reference sequence). Sequencing used lung tumor tissue. V usage is TRBV6-6 and J usage is TRBJ2-3; D unresolved. The sequence derives from a human donor with non-small cell lung cancer. CDR3 sequence: CASSYSTPDTSDTQYF. CDR3 in DNA: TGTGCCAGCAGTTACTCGACCCCTGACACTTCAGATACGCAGTATTTT.